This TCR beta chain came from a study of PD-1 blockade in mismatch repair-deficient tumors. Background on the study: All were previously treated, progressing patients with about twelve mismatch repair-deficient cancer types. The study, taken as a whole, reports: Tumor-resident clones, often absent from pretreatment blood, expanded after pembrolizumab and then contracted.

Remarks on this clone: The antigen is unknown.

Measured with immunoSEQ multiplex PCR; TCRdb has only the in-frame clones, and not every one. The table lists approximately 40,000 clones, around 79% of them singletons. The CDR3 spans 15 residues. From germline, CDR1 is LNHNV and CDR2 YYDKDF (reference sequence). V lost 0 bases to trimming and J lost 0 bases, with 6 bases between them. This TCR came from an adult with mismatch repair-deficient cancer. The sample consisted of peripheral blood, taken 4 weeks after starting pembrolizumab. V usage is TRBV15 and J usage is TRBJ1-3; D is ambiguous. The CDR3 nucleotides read TGTGCCACCAGCAGAGATAGGCACTCTGGAAACACCATATATTTT. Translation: CATSRDRHSGNTIYF.